This T cell receptor (beta chain) was sequenced in a study of cytomegalovirus exposure and HLA in healthy donors. Overall study findings and caveats: A later analysis reported that several of the most significant clusters appeared to be linked to common viral pathogens, among them Epstein-Barr virus. Researchers reported in a later analysis that a missense DCLRE1C variant was tied to TCR beta V- and J-gene trimming. A previous analysis found most TCR beta V segments productive roughly 90% or roughly 30% of the time. Confirmation was obtained in vitro that a few CMV-associated chains are specific for CMV antigens.

Primers included in the PCR were 60 Vbeta and 13 Jbeta primers. The data were produced by immunoSEQ multiplex PCR, yet TCRdb's version contains in-frame clones alone and is incomplete. The data hold around 190,000 clones, with 70% to 80% observed a single time. Turning to this clone: Its antigen is as yet unknown.

This CDR3 has 17 amino acids. V lost 6 bases, J lost 0 bases, and 8 bases stayed unmatched. Sequences were obtained from PBMCs. This TCR came from a man aged 30 to 45 in good health and CMV-seronegative. V usage is TRBV23-1 and J usage is TRBJ2-2; 9 nucleotides align to TRBD1. TRBV23-1 is identified as an open reading frame with a role that is uncertain. CDR3 in DNA: TGCGCCAGCAGCCAAAAGAGGACAGGGGCGAACACCGGGGAGCTGTTTTTT. This translates into CASSQKRTGANTGELFF.